This T cell receptor (beta chain) was captured by sequencing in a study of T cell responses to AZD1222 COVID-19 vaccine. Study-wide findings and caveats: Elevations in Spike-specific TCR breadth and depth followed administration of two AZD1222 doses. The number of AZD1222 recipients seropositive at baseline was only six. Spike was spanned by vaccine-associated CD4 TCRs, which were dominant at 160-218 and 743-854.

The CDR3 is made up of 14 amino acids. Per germline, CDR1 SNHLY and CDR2 FYNNEI. Trimming stripped 6 bases from V and 5 bases from J, with 15 bases between. Concerning this clone itself: What it binds is unknown.

Doses given second, at about 4 or about 12 weeks, were pooled. Method: immunoSEQ multiplex PCR; TCRdb's copy keeps in-frame clones and lacks some. The data contain fewer than 70,000 clones, 80% of them seen just once; the ten biggest clones take up over 11%. J is TRBJ2-3 and V is TRBV2, with D tentatively TRBD2 (5 bases). This sample comprised peripheral blood, obtained 28 days after the second AZD1222 dose. This receptor was obtained from an adult who received the AZD1222 COVID-19 vaccine. CDR3 in DNA: TGTGCCAGCAGGCAACGGGGAGTCGAAGATACGCAGTATTTT. Protein product: CASRQRGVEDTQYF. Combining the CDR3 with reference TRBV2 and TRBJ2-3 gives the whole variable domain EPEVTQTPSHQVTQMGQEVILRCVPISNHLYFYWYRQILGQKVEFLVSFYNNEISEKSEIFDDQFSVERPDGSNFTLKIRSTKLEDSAMYFCASRQRGVEDTQYFGPGTRLTVL.